Listed here are 32 T cell receptor beta chains from one sample, sequenced in a study of T cell repertoires in cytomegalovirus infection (dated by TCRdb to the late 2010s). TCRdb names Illumina HiSeq 1500 as the instrument used. The public reads were reanalyzed by TCRdb: fastp trimming at Q25, MiXCR alignment, in-frame beta chains only. All rows with the same CDR3 protein become a single entry with the most common DNA and genes. The sample table contains hundreds of thousands of distinct CDR3 sequences; only one count was recorded for about 33% of them. The ten largest make up around a sixth of the sample. No antigen has been identified for these receptors. Sample treatment or condition, as interpreted from the label and publication: in vitro stimulation with specific CMV peptide epitopes to enrich CMV-specific T cells. Specimen: cultured PBMCs, collected from culture after CMV antigen stimulation. These receptors were taken from a human donor in good health (CMV status not recorded). Some clones in this sample may be carry-over from other donors' samples.

The table lists this clonotype with a count of one. The J gene is TRBJ2-2, the V gene TRBV9; 11 nucleotides line up with TRBD2. Germline-derived CDR1 and CDR2 are SGDLS and YYNGEE. This CDR3 is 17 amino acids long. Unmatched junction bases numbered 8, after V lost 0 bases and J lost 7 bases. CDR3 coding DNA: TGTGCCAGCAGCGTAGAGAAACTAGCGGGAGTCAACGGGGAGCTGTTTTTT. Its translation is CASSVEKLAGVNGELFF.

This clonotype was seen more than once but under ten times. This chain joins TRBV7-2 and TRBJ2-3, with 9 bases identical to TRBD2. V gave up 1 base and J gave up 9 bases; unmatched junction bases: 8. Germline assignment: CDR1 SGHTA and CDR2 FQGNSA. CDR3 length equals 15 residues. CDR3: CASSLVSSGIETQYF. In DNA form, the CDR3 reads TGTGCCAGCAGCTTAGTTTCTAGCGGGATCGAGACGCAGTATTTT.

V and J are TRBV12-3 or TRBV12-4 and TRBJ1-5; D remains ambiguous. The CDR3 sequence is 14 residues long. Trimming cost V 5 bases and J 0 bases, with 8 bases left between them. CDR3 amino acids: CASSPMDSNQPQHF. Written as DNA, the CDR3 is TGTGCCAGCAGTCCGATGGATAGCAATCAGCCCCAGCATTTT.

As concerns this clonotype: The CDR3 carries no conserved terminal phenylalanine or tryptophan, so it likely arises from a read error. The chain uses TRBV7-6 and TRBJ1-1; D not resolved. V lost 4 bases, J lost 1 base, and 7 bases lay in between. Germline-derived CDR1 and CDR2 are SGHVS and FNYEAQ. The CDR3 spans 13 residues. The CDR3 bases are TGTGCCAGCAGCTCCGCAGAGAACACTGAAGCTTTCCTT. Translating gives CASSSAENTEAFL.

This chain connects TRBV7-1 to TRBJ2-4; D remains ambiguous. TRBV7-1 is reported as an ORF; its role is uncertain. This CDR3 contains 15 residues. Trimming shortened V by 5 bases and J by 1 base, and 12 bases separated the two germline ends. The CDR3 coding sequence is TGTGCCAGCAGCCCCCTACTGGAGGCCAAAAACATTCAGTACTTC. As protein: CASSPLLEAKNIQYF.

This chain joins TRBV20-1 and TRBJ2-1; D may be TRBD1 (5 bases). Germline V gene lookup returns CDR1 DFQATT and CDR2 SNEGSKA (reference sequence). There are 14 residues in the CDR3. V was trimmed by 1 base and J by 10 bases, leaving 17 bases between them. CDR3 sequence: CSARAVAGAGEQFF. The CDR3 DNA reads TGCAGTGCTAGAGCGGTCGCTGGGGCAGGGGAGCAGTTCTTC.

Only a few counts were recorded for this clonotype. The chain couples TRBV7-6 to TRBJ1-1, with D unclear. Trimming stripped 0 bases from V and 1 base from J, with 6 bases between. From germline, CDR1 is SGHVS and CDR2 FNYEAQ. CDR3 length: 14 amino acids. CDR3 amino acids: CASSLAPSNTEAFF. In DNA form, the CDR3 reads TGTGCCAGCAGCTTAGCGCCGTCGAACACTGAAGCTTTCTTT.

This rearrangement joins TRBV12-3 or TRBV12-4 to TRBJ2-3, with D possibly called TRBD1 or TRBD2 (5 bases each). This CDR3 contains 15 residues. Trimming left V 6 bases short and J 2 bases short, with 15 bases between. In DNA form, the CDR3 reads TGTGCCAGCAGCCCTACGTGGGGGAACACAGATACGCAGTATTTT. Translation gives CASSPTWGNTDTQYF.

V gene TRBV7-9 combines with J gene TRBJ1-6; TRBD1 matches at 12 bases. This CDR3 comprises 18 residues. CDR1 is SEHNR, CDR2 FQNEAQ, per germline (reference sequence). Trimming at V came to 10 bases and at J to 9 bases, leaving 19 bases not matched to a gene. The CDR3 nucleotides read TGTGCCACGCCACTCGGCGGGACAGGGGGCTCGAGTGGTTCACCCCTCCACTTT. Protein product: CATPLGGTGGSSGSPLHF. The full variable domain, completed using reference TRBV7-9 and TRBJ1-6, is DTGVSQNPRHKITKRGQNVTFRCDPISEHNRLYWYRQTLGQGPEFLTYFQNEAQLEKSRLLSDRFSAERPKGSFSTLEIQRTEQGDSAMYLCATPLGGTGGSSGSPLHFGNGTRLTVT.

The chain carries TRBV6-2 or TRBV6-3 and TRBJ2-3, with 9 bases aligning to TRBD2. V shed 4 bases and J 8 bases; nucleotides not matched to a gene: 13. Germline lookup yields CDR1 MNHEY and CDR2 SVGEGT. The CDR3 runs 16 residues. CDR3 sequence: CASSFSTSGFPGTQYF. CDR3 DNA: TGTGCCAGCAGTTTCTCGACTAGCGGCTTCCCGGGTACGCAGTATTTT.

This clonotype was recorded at least ten times. The DNA for the CDR3 is TGCGCCAGCCATACAGGGACTAGCGGCACAGATACGCAGTATTTT. Its protein product is CASHTGTSGTDTQYF. The genes are TRBV5-1 and TRBJ2-3; 10 bases agree with TRBD2. Germline V gene lookup returns CDR1 SGHRS and CDR2 YFSETQ. Trimming cost V 7 bases and J 1 base; bases outside gene matches: 6. The CDR3 covers 15 residues.

This clonotype has a handful of counts. This chain connects TRBV10-3 to TRBJ2-1; 9 nucleotides line up with TRBD2. With 10 bases clipped from V and 3 bases from J, the junction kept 7 bases outside the gene matches. The CDR3 consists of 14 residues. Germline CDR1 ENHRY, CDR2 SYGVKD. CDR3 DNA: TGTGCCAGCCAAGCTAGCGGGAACTACAATGAGCAGTTCTTC. Translation: CASQASGNYNEQFF.

This chain links TRBV25-1 with TRBJ1-2; D ambiguous. V was cut by 7 bases and J by 8 bases, with 17 bases left in between. The CDR3 has 13 amino acids. The V gene's germline CDR1 is MGHDK and CDR2 SYGVNS. This CDR3 reads CASTNRTGGGYTF. The CDR3 DNA is TGTGCCAGCACTAATCGGACCGGAGGAGGCTACACCTTC.

V usage is TRBV20-1 and J usage is TRBJ2-1, with 8 bases that match TRBD2. CDR1 DFQATT and CDR2 SNEGSKA come from the germline V gene (reference sequence). This CDR3 spans 15 amino acids. Losses at the gene ends were 2 bases for V and 10 bases for J; bases not matched to a gene: 13. The chain's CDR3 is CSARPAGAPYLEQFF. CDR3 DNA sequence: TGCAGTGCTAGACCAGCGGGAGCCCCTTATCTGGAGCAGTTCTTC.

The V gene is TRBV7-2, the J gene TRBJ2-1; TRBD2 agrees at 10 bases. CDR3 length equals 17 residues. With V trimmed by 10 bases and J by 0 bases, 12 bases remained unmatched. Germline V gene sequence: CDR1 SGHTA, CDR2 FQGNSA. As DNA, the CDR3 is TGTGCCACCAGGCGGAGTAGCGGGAGGAGCTCCTACAATGAGCAGTTCTTC. Amino acids: CATRRSSGRSSYNEQFF.

Note on this clonotype: Germline and junction disagree at one end, which may indicate a read error. V is TRBV19 and J is TRBJ1-2, with a tentative D call TRBD1 (5 bases). The CDR3 runs 15 residues. The germline gives CDR1 LNHDA, CDR2 SQIVND (reference sequence). The CDR3, as DNA: TGTGCCAGCTCTGACGAGAGGGGTTGGAGCTATGCCTACACCTTC. Translation gives CASSDERGWSYAYTF.

V usage is TRBV7-2 and J usage is TRBJ2-3, with 14 bases matching TRBD2. This CDR3 comprises 17 residues. The J segment lost 3 bases and the V segment lost 6 bases, leaving 8 bases of the junction unmatched. Germline lookup yields CDR1 SGHTA and CDR2 FQGNSA. CDR3 sequence (DNA): TGTGCCAGCAGACCTAGACTAGCGGGAGGGCCGACAGATACGCAGTATTTT. Translated, it gives CASRPRLAGGPTDTQYF.

The chain uses TRBV5-5 and TRBJ2-2; weak D call: TRBD1 (5 bases). This CDR3 contains 17 residues. CDR1 is SGHKS and CDR2 is YYEKEE in the germline V gene (reference sequence). V was pared by 5 bases and J by 3 bases, with 20 bases between. The DNA of the CDR3 is TGTGCCAGCAGTCTGTCGTTCAGGGCGACCTACACCGGGGAGCTGTTTTTT. It encodes CASSLSFRATYTGELFF.

The table lists this clonotype with many counts. The chain uses TRBV7-8 and TRBJ2-5; 7 bases are shared with TRBD2. Per germline, CDR1 SGHVS and CDR2 FQNEAQ. This CDR3 contains 16 residues. The V segment lost 5 bases and the J segment 1 base; nucleotides outside the gene matches: 10. As DNA, the CDR3 is TGTGCCAGCAGCCCTAGACTAGCTGGACTCCAAGAGACCCAGTACTTC. Its protein product is CASSPRLAGLQETQYF.

The chain has TRBV6-5 and TRBJ2-3, with D uncertain. The CDR3 length is 15 residues. Between the trimmed V and J ends, which lost 0 bases and 1 base, there was a span of 8 bases. Germline V gene sequence: CDR1 MNHEY, CDR2 SVGAGI. The CDR3 DNA sequence: TGTGCCAGCAGTTACTCGGACGTCCGCACAGATACGCAGTATTTT. Its protein product is CASSYSDVRTDTQYF.

The chain links TRBV30 to TRBJ1-4; tentative D call: TRBD1 (5 bases). The length of the CDR3 is 13 residues. V was shortened by 6 bases and J by 10 bases, with 18 bases between the two germline ends. The germline gives CDR1 GTSNPN, CDR2 SVGIG (reference sequence). For the CDR3, the DNA is TGTGCCTGCCCCGGGGCAGTCGGCGGAAAACTGTTTTTT. This gives the protein CACPGAVGGKLFF.

The sample holds many counts of this clonotype. This chain links TRBV7-6 with TRBJ2-2; D unclear. CDR1 is SGHVS and CDR2 is FNYEAQ in the germline V gene. Trimming stripped 1 base from V and 0 bases from J, with 9 bases between. This CDR3 comprises 16 residues. CDR3 in amino acids: CASSLGGSTNTGELFF. The CDR3 nucleotides read TGTGCCAGCAGCTTAGGTGGATCGACGAACACCGGGGAGCTGTTTTTT.

V usage is TRBV25-1 and J usage is TRBJ2-7; 7 positions match TRBD2. The V gene's germline CDR1 is MGHDK and CDR2 SYGVNS. CDR3 size: 14 residues. V trimming: 6 bases; J trimming: 0 bases; junction bases outside the gene matches: 5. CDR3 region: CASRLAGDSYEQYF. The CDR3 nucleotides read TGTGCCAGCAGGTTAGCGGGTGACTCCTACGAGCAGTACTTC.

In nucleotides, the CDR3 is TGTGCCAGCACCCGGGGGGGCCTGAGCCTAGCCAAAAACATTCAGTACTTC. Translating it yields CASTRGGLSLAKNIQYF. The rearrangement joins TRBV28 to TRBJ2-4, with 8 positions matching TRBD2. Trimming took 7 bases from V and 0 from J; bases not matched to a gene: 11. The CDR3 contains 17 residues. Germline V gene lookup returns CDR1 MDHEN and CDR2 SYDVKM. The full variable domain, its missing parts supplied by reference TRBV28 and TRBJ2-4, is DVKVTQSSRYLVKRTGEKVFLECVQDMDHENMFWYRQDPGLGLRLIYFSYDVKMKEKGDIPEGYSVSREKKERFSLILESASTNQTSMYLCASTRGGLSLAKNIQYFGAGTRLSVL.

The J gene is TRBJ2-4, the V gene TRBV5-1, with 10 bases aligning to TRBD1. The CDR3 runs to 14 residues. Germline V gene sequence: CDR1 SGHRS, CDR2 YFSETQ. Trimming at V came to 7 bases and at J to 7 bases, leaving 8 bases not matched to a gene. The CDR3 spells CASRAGTGENIQYF. DNA of the CDR3: TGCGCCAGCCGTGCCGGGACAGGGGAGAACATTCAGTACTTC.

This clonotype was counted at least ten times. The rearrangement joins TRBV12-3 or TRBV12-4 to TRBJ2-3; 7 bases agree with TRBD1. The length of the CDR3 is 14 residues. The V and J ends lost 3 bases and 0 bases, in that order; junction bases with no gene match: 0. The CDR3 bases are TGTGCCAGCAGTTTGACAGGGAGCACAGATACGCAGTATTTT. It translates to CASSLTGSTDTQYF.

This clonotype was counted between two and nine times. The chain combines TRBV7-9 with TRBJ2-5; TRBD2 agrees at 8 bases. The trim removed 10 bases at V and 2 bases at J, leaving 6 bases unmatched. The CDR3 has 13 amino acids. CDR1 and CDR2 (germline): SEHNR, FQNEAQ (reference sequence). Written as DNA, the CDR3 is TGTGCCATTGGGAAGCGGGAGCAAGAGACCCAGTACTTC. The encoded protein is CAIGKREQETQYF.

V is TRBV25-1 and J is TRBJ2-5; TRBD2 matches at 10 bases. Trimming took 3 bases from V and 4 from J; bases not matched to a gene: 5. Looked up from germline, CDR1 is MGHDK and CDR2 is SYGVNS. There are 15 residues in the CDR3. The CDR3 DNA reads as TGTGCCAGCAGTGAGAGAATAGCGGGAGGAGAGACCCAGTACTTC. Translation: CASSERIAGGETQYF.

This clonotype was observed a few times. V is TRBV10-3 and J is TRBJ1-1; D is uncertain. This CDR3 contains 15 residues. Deletions cut 3 bases from V and 2 bases from J, with 13 bases between. Germline CDR1 reads ENHRY; CDR2 reads SYGVKD. As DNA, the CDR3 is TGTGCCATCAGTGACGGATTGACAATCAACACTGAAGCTTTCTTT. It specifies CAISDGLTINTEAFF.

This chain uses TRBV6-5 with TRBJ1-2; 7 bases are shared with TRBD1. V dropped 6 bases and J dropped 4; count of bases not matched to a gene: 8. Germline CDR1 reads MNHEY; CDR2 reads SVGAGI. The CDR3 is 14 residues long. The CDR3 protein is CASRRTGDSYGYTF. CDR3 nucleotide sequence: TGTGCCAGCAGGAGGACAGGCGATTCCTATGGCTACACCTTC.

As regards this clonotype: With a much larger clone just one base away, this may be a read error. This chain connects TRBV7-2 to TRBJ2-7, with D unresolved. Per germline, CDR1 SGHTA and CDR2 FQGNSA. V was trimmed by 0 bases and J by 4 bases, leaving 10 bases between them. The CDR3 has 14 residues. CDR3 sequence reads: CASSLARSEYEQYF. The CDR3 region has the DNA TGTGCCAGCAGCTTAGCCAGGTCTGAGTACGAGCAGTACTTC.

In this sample, this clonotype turned up a few times. V and J are TRBV4-3 and TRBJ1-2, with D possibly being TRBD1 (5 bases). The CDR3 is made up of 14 amino acids. The ends were cut back, 0 bases at V and 8 bases at J, with 13 bases in the middle. Germline V lookup: CDR1 LGHNA, CDR2 YSLEER. CDR3 in amino acids: CASSQDGTATGYTF. In nucleotides, the CDR3 is TGCGCCAGCAGCCAAGATGGGACGGCAACGGGCTACACCTTC.